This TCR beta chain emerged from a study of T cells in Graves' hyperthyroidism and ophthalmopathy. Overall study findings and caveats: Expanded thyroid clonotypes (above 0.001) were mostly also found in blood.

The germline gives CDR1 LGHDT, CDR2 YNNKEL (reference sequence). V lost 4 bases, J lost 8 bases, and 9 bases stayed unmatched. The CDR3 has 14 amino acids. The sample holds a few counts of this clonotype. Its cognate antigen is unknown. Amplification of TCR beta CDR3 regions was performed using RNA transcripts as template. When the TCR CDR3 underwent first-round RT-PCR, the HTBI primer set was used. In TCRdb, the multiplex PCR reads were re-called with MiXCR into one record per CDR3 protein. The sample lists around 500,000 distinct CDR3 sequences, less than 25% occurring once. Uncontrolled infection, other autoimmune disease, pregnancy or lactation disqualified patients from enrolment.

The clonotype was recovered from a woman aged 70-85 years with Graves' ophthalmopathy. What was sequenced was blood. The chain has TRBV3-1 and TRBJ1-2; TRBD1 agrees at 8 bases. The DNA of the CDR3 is TGTGCCAGCAGCCGGGGACAGGCCACCTTGGGCTACACCTTC. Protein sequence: CASSRGQATLGYTF.